Only a few counts were recorded for the clone carrying this TCR beta chain. As yet, its antigen is unknown. The data originate from a study of beta chain features in type 1 diabetes. Notes on the study in general: Type 1 diabetes patients had fewer VDJ junction insertions and more deletions. Cells with high TCR expression could be over-represented when cDNA is sequenced. The question of HLA type influencing TCRB rearrangement was one that remained unresolved here. Type 1 diabetes patients had TCRB CDR3s that were shorter (moderately but significantly so) in all four CD4+ subsets.

The germline V gene encodes CDR1 SNHLY and CDR2 FYNNEI. V lost 1 base and J 7 bases, leaving 7 bases between the germline ends. This CDR3 has 12 residues. Investigators reverse transcribed all isolated RNA, so they sequenced expressed TCRB transcripts. TCRdb keeps only in-frame clones here, not all; method: immunoSEQ multiplex PCR. The table lists a few hundred thousand clones, around an eighth of them singletons. The specimen sequenced was naive CD4+ T cells from blood. The source is a man aged 30-40 years with type 1 diabetes. The chain has TRBV2 and TRBJ1-2; weak D call: TRBD1 (5 bases). The CDR3 coding sequence is TGTGCCAGCAGTGAAGGGACATCTGGCTACACCTTC. Its translation is CASSEGTSGYTF.